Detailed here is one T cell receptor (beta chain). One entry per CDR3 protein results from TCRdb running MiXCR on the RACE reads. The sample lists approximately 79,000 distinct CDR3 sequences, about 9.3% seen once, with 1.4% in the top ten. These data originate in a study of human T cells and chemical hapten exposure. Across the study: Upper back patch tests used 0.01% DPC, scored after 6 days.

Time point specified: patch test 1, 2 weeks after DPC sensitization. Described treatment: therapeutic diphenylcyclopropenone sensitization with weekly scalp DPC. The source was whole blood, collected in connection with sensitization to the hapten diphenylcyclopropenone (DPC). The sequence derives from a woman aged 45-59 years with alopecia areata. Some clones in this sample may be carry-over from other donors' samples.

CDR3 region: CASSPNLRGEGYF. CDR3 DNA sequence: TGTGCCAGCAGCCCCAACTTGAGGGGGGAAGGGTACTTC. The chain has TRBV7-2 and TRBJ2-5; D tentatively fits TRBD1 or TRBD2 (6 bases each). CDR1 and CDR2 (germline): SGHTA, FQGNSA. The CDR3 extends over 13 amino acids. Trimming removed 5 bases from V and 13 bases from J, with 20 bases in between. Using reference TRBV7-2 and TRBJ2-5 for the parts outside the CDR3, the full variable domain is GAGVSQSPSNKVTEKGKDVELRCDPISGHTALYWYRQSLGQGLEFLIYFQGNSAPDKSGLPSDRFSAERTGGSVSTLTIQRTQQEDSAVYLCASSPNLRGEGYFGPGTRLLVL.